These 7 T cell receptor beta chains were sequenced from one sample in a study of post-analysis software for immune sequencing data. Study-level points and caveats: TRBV5-6, TRBV5-1 and TRBV20-1 belonged to a set of roughly five TRBV segments that were more frequent in patients than controls.

No antigen has been identified for these receptors. The library was made from cDNA and included unique molecular identifiers. TCRdb used MiXCR to reprocess the PCR reads, holding one entry per CDR3 protein. This sample has 600,000 to 700,000 distinct CDR3 sequences, with 55% to 60% found just once. Source material: blood. These receptors were obtained from a girl aged 2 to 9 with multiple sclerosis.

The chain employs TRBV29-1 and TRBJ2-1; a possible D gene is TRBD1 (6 bases). Germline V gene sequence: CDR1 SQVTM, CDR2 ANQGSEA. The CDR3 runs to 12 residues. Trimming shortened V by 7 bases and J by 6 bases, and 13 bases separated the two germline ends. The CDR3 loop is CSAPDSGNEQFF. In DNA form, the CDR3 reads TGCAGCGCCCCGGACAGCGGCAATGAGCAGTTCTTC.

The gene calls are TRBV4-1 and TRBJ1-2; 7 bases are a match to TRBD1. This CDR3 has 14 residues. V gave up 3 bases and J gave up 5 bases; unmatched junction bases: 6. Germline V gene data show CDR1 as MGHRA and CDR2 as YSYEKL. The CDR3 reads CASSHPGTAYGYTF. Written as DNA, the CDR3 is TGCGCCAGCAGCCACCCCGGGACAGCTTATGGCTACACCTTC.

This clonotype has a handful of counts. The rearrangement links TRBV12-3 or TRBV12-4 to TRBJ2-1; D may be TRBD1 or TRBD2 (5 bases each). Trimming pared 1 base from V and 8 bases from J, leaving 6 bases between. This CDR3 has 12 residues. DNA for the CDR3: TGTGCCAGCAGTTTAGGGGGACATGAGCAGTTCTTC. Residues: CASSLGGHEQFF.

The V call is TRBV12-3 or TRBV12-4, the J call TRBJ1-2; maybe TRBD1 (6 bases). V lost 2 bases and J 3 bases, leaving 13 bases between the germline ends. This CDR3 comprises 15 residues. The CDR3 sequence: CASSLKGGSYYGYTF. CDR3 bases: TGTGCCAGCAGTTTAAAAGGGGGTTCTTACTATGGCTACACCTTC.

This rearrangement joins TRBV7-9 to TRBJ2-1; 8 nucleotides agree with TRBD2. The CDR3 loop spans 15 amino acids. With 1 base clipped from V and 5 bases from J, the junction kept 4 bases outside the gene matches. Germline loops: CDR1 SEHNR, CDR2 FQNEAQ (reference sequence). The CDR3 region has the DNA TGTGCCAGCAGCTTAGTAGCGGGGATCAACAATGAGCAGTTCTTC. Its protein product is CASSLVAGINNEQFF.

The chain employs TRBV5-1 and TRBJ2-7; D tentatively reads TRBD1 or TRBD2 (7 bases each). Trimming pared 4 bases from V and 8 bases from J, leaving 22 bases between. The CDR3 covers 15 residues. In germline, CDR1 is SGHRS, CDR2 YFSETQ. The CDR3 DNA reads as TGCGCCAGCAGCCCAGGGGGGGACAGAGCTAACAAGCAGTACTTC. This encodes CASSPGGDRANKQYF.

J is TRBJ2-7 and V is TRBV5-1; 11 nucleotides match TRBD2. The V gene end was trimmed by 4 bases and the J gene end by 2 bases; junction bases not matched to a gene: 5. Germline CDR1 is SGHRS and CDR2 is YFSETQ. The CDR3 consists of 15 residues. This chain's CDR3 is CASSPTGLAAYEQYF. CDR3 sequence (DNA): TGCGCCAGCAGCCCCACGGGACTAGCGGCCTACGAGCAGTACTTC. Full variable domain (remainder filled in from reference TRBV5-1 and TRBJ2-7): KAGVTQTPRYLIKTRGQQVTLSCSPISGHRSVSWYQQTPGQGLQFLFEYFSETQRNKGNFPGRFSGRQFSNSRSEMNVSTLELGDSALYLCASSPTGLAAYEQYFGPGTRLTVT.